This is a list of T cell receptor beta chains from one sample in a study of cytomegalovirus exposure and HLA in healthy donors. Measured with immunoSEQ multiplex PCR; TCRdb has only the in-frame clones, and not every one. The repertoire holds 150,000 to 200,000 clones, with roughly 60% as singletons. Sequencing was carried out using PBMCs. The receptors were gathered from a man aged 35 to 55 in good health and CMV-seronegative. The CDR3 runs from the conserved cysteine through the conserved F or W. The D gene is left open where the match is weak. Only part of the rows carry a size: once, few, many, or a class if the clone is expanded.

d_call: -
v_call: TRBV9
j_call: TRBJ1-1
clone_size: -
cdr3_aa: CASGRSIGGTSNTEAFF
cdr3_nt: TGTGCCAGCGGAAGATCTATTGGGGGGACTTCAAACACTGAAGCTTTCTTT

d_call: TRBD1
v_call: TRBV5-1
j_call: TRBJ2-5
clone_size: -
cdr3_aa: CASSSSGDRVPQYF
cdr3_nt: TGCGCCAGCAGCTCCTCCGGGGACAGGGTTCCTCAGTACTTC

d_call: TRBD2
v_call: TRBV6-5
j_call: TRBJ2-1
clone_size: few
cdr3_aa: CASSTSGGGHNEQFF
cdr3_nt: TGTGCCAGCAGTACTAGCGGGGGGGGGCACAATGAGCAGTTCTTC

d_call: TRBD1
v_call: TRBV5-4
j_call: TRBJ2-3
clone_size: -
cdr3_aa: CASSLRDSRTDTQYF
cdr3_nt: TGTGCCAGCAGCTTGCGGGACAGTCGCACAGATACGCAGTATTTT

d_call: TRBD1
v_call: TRBV6-1
j_call: TRBJ2-7
clone_size: -
cdr3_aa: CASTLQGAYEQYF
cdr3_nt: TGTGCCAGCACCCTACAGGGGGCCTACGAGCAGTACTTC

d_call: -
v_call: TRBV5-4
j_call: TRBJ2-7
clone_size: few
cdr3_aa: CASSLQGVREQYF
cdr3_nt: TGTGCCAGCAGCTTACAGGGAGTGAGGGAGCAGTACTTC

d_call: -
v_call: TRBV12-1
j_call: TRBJ2-5
clone_size: few
cdr3_aa: CASSSSGRRETQYF
cdr3_nt: TGTGCCAGCAGCTCCAGCGGGAGGAGGGAGACCCAGTACTTC

d_call: TRBD1
v_call: TRBV19
j_call: TRBJ2-5
clone_size: -
cdr3_aa: CASSIGAGGRETQYF
cdr3_nt: TGTGCCAGTAGTATAGGAGCAGGGGGTAGGGAGACCCAGTACTTC

d_call: TRBD1
v_call: TRBV30
j_call: TRBJ1-2
clone_size: -
cdr3_aa: CAGPGQGLGNYGYTF
cdr3_nt: TGTGCCGGCCCGGGACAGGGATTAGGCAACTATGGCTACACCTTC

d_call: -
v_call: TRBV21-1
j_call: TRBJ2-5
clone_size: -
cdr3_aa: CASSKARGGRAPQETQYF
cdr3_nt: TGTGCCAGCAGCAAAGCGCGGGGCGGGAGGGCCCCACAAGAGACCCAGTACTTC

d_call: TRBD2
v_call: TRBV19
j_call: TRBJ2-7
clone_size: few
cdr3_aa: CASSRAGGLGSYEQYF
cdr3_nt: TGTGCCAGTAGTCGAGCGGGAGGTTTAGGATCCTACGAGCAGTACTTC

d_call: -
v_call: TRBV5-1
j_call: TRBJ2-7
clone_size: once
cdr3_aa: CASRMGVYEQYF
cdr3_nt: TGCGCCAGCAGAATGGGCGTCTACGAGCAGTACTTC

d_call: TRBD1
v_call: TRBV28
j_call: TRBJ1-3
clone_size: -
cdr3_aa: CASSWTGGRGNTIYF
cdr3_nt: TGTGCCAGCAGTTGGACAGGGGGACGTGGAAACACCATATATTTT

d_call: -
v_call: TRBV10-3
j_call: TRBJ2-3
clone_size: -
cdr3_aa: CAISELPGMLGTTDTQYF
cdr3_nt: TGTGCCATCAGTGAGCTCCCCGGGATGCTTGGAACCACAGATACGCAGTATTTT

d_call: -
v_call: TRBV7-2
j_call: TRBJ1-2
clone_size: -
cdr3_aa: CASSLMSNYGYTF
cdr3_nt: TGTGCCAGCAGCCTCATGAGTAACTATGGCTACACCTTC

d_call: -
v_call: TRBV2
j_call: TRBJ2-7
clone_size: -
cdr3_aa: CASSEALVGGGDYEQYF
cdr3_nt: TGTGCCAGCAGTGAAGCGCTGGTTGGTGGCGGGGACTACGAGCAGTACTTC

d_call: TRBD1
v_call: TRBV2
j_call: TRBJ2-3
clone_size: once
cdr3_aa: CASSVGQGDLDTQYF
cdr3_nt: TGTGCCAGCAGTGTCGGACAGGGTGATTTAGATACGCAGTATTTT

d_call: -
v_call: TRBV7-9
j_call: TRBJ2-3
clone_size: -
cdr3_aa: CSSSLSGDTQYF
cdr3_nt: TGTTCCAGCAGCTTATCCGGAGATACGCAGTATTTT

d_call: -
v_call: TRBV4-1
j_call: TRBJ2-1
clone_size: few
cdr3_aa: CASSRSADSPDKTYNEQFF
cdr3_nt: TGCGCCAGCAGCCGGAGCGCGGACAGCCCGGATAAGACCTACAATGAGCAGTTCTTC

d_call: -
v_call: TRBV12-5
j_call: TRBJ2-3
clone_size: few
cdr3_aa: CASGLGTRGHSTDTQYF
cdr3_nt: TGTGCTAGTGGTTTGGGAACCCGAGGTCATAGCACAGATACGCAGTATTTT

d_call: -
v_call: TRBV19
j_call: TRBJ2-5
clone_size: -
cdr3_aa: CASSIGAVETQYF
cdr3_nt: TGTGCCAGTAGTATTGGGGCTGTGGAGACCCAGTACTTC

d_call: TRBD2
v_call: TRBV7-7
j_call: TRBJ2-7
clone_size: -
cdr3_aa: CASSPGGGGEQYF
cdr3_nt: TGTGCTAGCAGTCCTGGGGGGGGAGGCGAGCAGTACTTC

d_call: -
v_call: TRBV4-1
j_call: TRBJ1-2
clone_size: -
cdr3_aa: CASSHTGDGYTF
cdr3_nt: TGCGCCAGCAGCCACACAGGAGATGGCTACACCTTC

d_call: TRBD1
v_call: TRBV18
j_call: TRBJ2-7
clone_size: -
cdr3_aa: CASSAGQGMIEQYF
cdr3_nt: TGTGCCAGCTCAGCGGGACAGGGGATGATTGAGCAGTACTTC

d_call: TRBD1
v_call: TRBV5-1
j_call: TRBJ1-4
clone_size: -
cdr3_aa: CASSSGQGGEKLFF
cdr3_nt: TGCGCCAGCAGCTCGGGACAGGGAGGGGAAAAACTGTTTTTT

d_call: -
v_call: TRBV6-1
j_call: TRBJ2-7
clone_size: few
cdr3_aa: CASSDPARPSSYEQYF
cdr3_nt: TGTGCCAGCAGTGATCCTGCCAGGCCGAGCTCCTACGAGCAGTACTTC

d_call: -
v_call: TRBV29-1
j_call: TRBJ2-5
clone_size: -
cdr3_aa: CSVAAVQETQYF
cdr3_nt: TGCAGCGTTGCGGCGGTACAAGAGACCCAGTACTTC

d_call: TRBD2
v_call: TRBV4-1
j_call: TRBJ2-2
clone_size: -
cdr3_aa: CASSPPTSGGVNTGELFF
cdr3_nt: TGCGCCAGCAGCCCACCGACTAGCGGGGGGGTTAACACCGGGGAGCTGTTTTTT

d_call: TRBD1
v_call: TRBV5-1
j_call: TRBJ1-4
clone_size: -
cdr3_aa: CASSLASQGAGEKLFF
cdr3_nt: TGCGCCAGCAGCTTGGCCTCACAGGGGGCGGGTGAAAAACTGTTTTTT

d_call: TRBD2
v_call: TRBV5-1
j_call: TRBJ2-7
clone_size: -
cdr3_aa: CASSFTSGRSYEQYF
cdr3_nt: TGCGCCAGCAGCTTTACTAGCGGGAGGTCCTACGAGCAGTACTTC

d_call: -
v_call: TRBV18
j_call: TRBJ1-5
clone_size: -
cdr3_aa: CASSRGPTGLYQPQHF
cdr3_nt: TGTGCCAGCTCACGTGGTCCGACAGGTCTATATCAGCCCCAGCATTTT

d_call: TRBD1
v_call: TRBV5-4
j_call: TRBJ1-6
clone_size: -
cdr3_aa: CASSPRDSSPLHF
cdr3_nt: TGTGCCAGCAGCCCCCGGGACAGTTCACCCCTCCACTTT

d_call: -
v_call: TRBV4-2
j_call: TRBJ2-2
clone_size: -
cdr3_aa: CASSHHLPRTTTGELFF
cdr3_nt: TGTGCCAGCAGCCATCACTTACCCCGGACAACCACCGGGGAGCTGTTTTTT

d_call: -
v_call: TRBV7-9
j_call: TRBJ1-1
clone_size: -
cdr3_aa: CATSRSAMNTEAFF
cdr3_nt: TGTGCCACCTCGAGGTCAGCAATGAACACTGAAGCTTTCTTT

d_call: -
v_call: TRBV6-5
j_call: TRBJ2-7
clone_size: -
cdr3_aa: CASYLGIGYEQYF
cdr3_nt: TGTGCCAGCTACCTAGGAATAGGCTACGAGCAGTACTTC

d_call: -
v_call: TRBV11-2
j_call: TRBJ1-4
clone_size: -
cdr3_aa: CASRLSGQVNEKLFF
cdr3_nt: TGTGCCAGCAGACTCTCCGGCCAGGTTAATGAAAAACTGTTTTTT

d_call: TRBD2
v_call: TRBV7-2
j_call: TRBJ2-7
clone_size: -
cdr3_aa: CASSTHGGETYEQYF
cdr3_nt: TGTGCCAGCAGCACCCACGGGGGGGAAACCTACGAGCAGTACTTC

d_call: TRBD2
v_call: TRBV7-3
j_call: TRBJ2-3
clone_size: -
cdr3_aa: CASSLRAGVLDTQYF
cdr3_nt: TGTGCCAGCAGCTTAAGAGCGGGAGTGCTAGATACGCAGTATTTT

d_call: TRBD1
v_call: TRBV25-1
j_call: TRBJ1-3
clone_size: -
cdr3_aa: CASSEADRGGNTIYF
cdr3_nt: TGTGCCAGCAGTGAGGCGGACAGGGGCGGAAACACCATATATTTT

d_call: -
v_call: TRBV11-2
j_call: TRBJ1-1
clone_size: -
cdr3_aa: CASSPQTEAFF
cdr3_nt: TGTGCCAGCAGCCCCCAAACTGAAGCTTTCTTT

d_call: TRBD2
v_call: TRBV5-4
j_call: TRBJ2-2
clone_size: -
cdr3_aa: CASRISGPGGTGELFF
cdr3_nt: TGTGCCAGCAGGATTAGCGGGCCCGGGGGAACCGGGGAGCTGTTTTTT

d_call: -
v_call: TRBV6-5
j_call: TRBJ1-6
clone_size: -
cdr3_aa: CATKQIYNSPLHF
cdr3_nt: TGTGCCACGAAACAGATTTATAATTCACCCCTCCACTTT

d_call: -
v_call: TRBV6-6
j_call: TRBJ2-7
clone_size: -
cdr3_aa: CASSYDLLASEQYF
cdr3_nt: TGTGCCAGCAGTTACGACTTACTAGCTAGCGAGCAGTACTTC

d_call: TRBD1
v_call: TRBV27
j_call: TRBJ2-7
clone_size: -
cdr3_aa: CASNTIGTGEEQYF
cdr3_nt: TGTGCCAGCAACACCATCGGGACAGGGGAAGAGCAGTACTTC

d_call: TRBD2
v_call: TRBV5-4
j_call: TRBJ2-1
clone_size: -
cdr3_aa: CASSLGAGPANEQFF
cdr3_nt: TGTGCCAGCAGCTTGGGAGCGGGGCCTGCCAATGAGCAGTTCTTC

d_call: TRBD2
v_call: TRBV4-2
j_call: TRBJ2-3
clone_size: -
cdr3_aa: CASSQDGTSGLTDTQYF
cdr3_nt: TGTGCCAGCAGCCAAGACGGAACTAGCGGCCTCACAGATACGCAGTATTTT

d_call: TRBD2
v_call: TRBV6-5
j_call: TRBJ2-2
clone_size: few
cdr3_aa: CASGGVDGELFF
cdr3_nt: TGTGCCAGCGGGGGGGTTGACGGGGAGCTGTTTTTT

d_call: TRBD2
v_call: TRBV6-6
j_call: TRBJ2-3
clone_size: few
cdr3_aa: CASSPSGSADTQYF
cdr3_nt: TGTGCCAGCAGTCCCAGCGGGAGCGCAGATACGCAGTATTTT

d_call: TRBD1
v_call: TRBV19
j_call: TRBJ1-2
clone_size: -
cdr3_aa: CASTQQGANYGYTF
cdr3_nt: TGTGCCAGTACCCAACAGGGGGCGAACTATGGCTACACCTTC